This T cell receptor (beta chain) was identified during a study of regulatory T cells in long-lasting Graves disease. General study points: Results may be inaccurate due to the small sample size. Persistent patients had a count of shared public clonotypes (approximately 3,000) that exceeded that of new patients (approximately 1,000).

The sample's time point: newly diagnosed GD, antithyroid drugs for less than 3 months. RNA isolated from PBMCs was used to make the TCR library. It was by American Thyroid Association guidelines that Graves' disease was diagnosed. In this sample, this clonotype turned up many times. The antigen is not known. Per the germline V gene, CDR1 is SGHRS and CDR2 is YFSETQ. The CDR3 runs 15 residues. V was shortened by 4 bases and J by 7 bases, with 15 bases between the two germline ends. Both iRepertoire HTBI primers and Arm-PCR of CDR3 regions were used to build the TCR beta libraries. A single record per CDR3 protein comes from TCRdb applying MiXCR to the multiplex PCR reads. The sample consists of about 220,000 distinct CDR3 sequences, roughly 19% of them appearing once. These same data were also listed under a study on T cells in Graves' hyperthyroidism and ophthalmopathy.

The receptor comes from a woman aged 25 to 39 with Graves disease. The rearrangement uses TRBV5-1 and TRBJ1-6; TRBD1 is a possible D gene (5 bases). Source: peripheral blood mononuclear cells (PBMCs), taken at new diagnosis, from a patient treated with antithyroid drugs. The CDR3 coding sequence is TGCGCCAGCAGCACCTCAGAGGGACTCAATTCACCCCTCCACTTT. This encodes CASSTSEGLNSPLHF.